This TCR beta chain was identified in a study of cytomegalovirus exposure and HLA in healthy donors (dated by TCRdb to 2015 to 2018). As for the study more broadly: According to an earlier analysis of several hundred of the donors, about 179 million T cells yielded 117 million unique TCR beta sequences and around 280 Gb of sequence data. Approximately 300 gigabases of sequencing data and 70 million to 100 million unique TCR sequences made up an early release that covered about 640 HLA-typed donors. Of the 398 genotyped donors, 80% to 90% were placed in the genetic ancestry cluster associated with self-reported Caucasian donors. The aim of the study was to test whether cataloging public T cell receptors could identify signatures of past pathogen exposure. The study profiled the T cell repertoires of under 700 subjects by immunosequencing and related them to cytomegalovirus serostatus. Besides the first cohort of under 700 subjects, a separate validation cohort made up of 95 to 150 different subjects was used. To predict cytomegalovirus infection status, the study combined high-throughput TCR immunosequencing, statistical association of individual TCRs with disease status, and machine learning. In a later analysis, previously published TCR beta repertoires from fewer than 750 donors were re-analyzed and high-resolution HLA genotyping was added so that TCR occurrence patterns could be studied. Rather than using new phenotypic data, the later analysis identified candidate immune exposures from TCR beta sequences and from how often those sequences occurred across donors. In an earlier analysis of over 550 of the donors, high-throughput TCR beta sequencing was used to judge whether each TCR beta V gene segment behaved as functional or pseudogenic. Donor age, sex, ethnicity and CMV serostatus were collected together with the repertoire data. In a later genetic analysis, genome-wide SNP genotypes for 398 of the 666 donors were used, and that subset was treated as a discovery cohort. Every repertoire in the discovery cohort had been generated on one and the same sequencing platform. HLA typing covered class I and class II loci at four-digit resolution. Typing coverage varied by locus: roughly 620-640 donors for A, B, C, DRB1 and DQB1; around 560 for DQA1; around 570 for DPA1; approximately 450 for DPB1. About five DR-DQ haplotypes were treated as single units for association and clustering because of strong linkage in the cohort. Across about 370 genotyped donors of the cohort, an average of roughly 250,000 unique TCR beta nucleotide sequences per donor were sequenced, and roughly 17% of those sequences were non-productive. Beyond this particular receptor, the publication reports: In vitro tests confirmed that a few of the cytomegalovirus-associated TCR beta chains recognize cytomegalovirus antigens. When HLA alleles, especially DR and DQ, strongly co-occurred, attributing TCR associations to individual alleles was difficult. Immune exposure information for the cohort was limited to CMV serostatus. While some public TCRs were present in many individuals, most TCR sequences turned up only very rarely across donors. Linkage disequilibrium might explain the correlated functional status among segregating V segments, but an unknown experimental factor could not be ruled out. Cytomegalovirus status was reported to be diagnosed by the classifier with high specificity and sensitivity in both the original and validation cohorts. Broadly in line with IMGT annotations, most TCR beta V segments showed up in productive rearrangements about 87% or about 30% of the time in an earlier analysis of some 590 of the donors. Sequencing depth was assumed to be roughly uniform across donors in the presence/absence analyses, though that assumption may not hold. At a false discovery rate of 0.05, a later analysis linked 16,951 TCR beta sequences to specific HLA alleles. A later analysis found that TCR association rates varied across HLA loci, with DRB1 alleles showing the most associated TCRs and HLA-C alleles the fewest. In a later analysis, several top co-occurrence clusters were reported to appear linked to parvovirus B19, influenza, CMV and Epstein-Barr virus. A later genetic analysis associated a missense DCLRE1C variant with V-gene and J-gene trimming of TCR beta chains, and an independent cohort replicated the association. Because the 87-base-pair reads could not distinguish some IMGT-functional V segments, including TRBV6-2 and TRBV6-3, those segments were excluded. The cohort was sequenced for TCR beta chains only, and without alpha or paired-chain data the features that could be detected were limited. In a later analysis, HLA-associated TCR beta chains were found to be more clonally expanded and to have lower generation probabilities than equally common non-associated chains. A cluster of highly shared sequence variants was judged likely to be a technical artifact of the sequencing pipeline. In the study, around 150 TCR beta chains were listed as associated with cytomegalovirus. The earlier analysis of approximately 560 of the donors excluded approximately 15 rarely observed V segments, including chromosome 9 orphons, because counts were too low. According to a later genetic analysis, donors in an Asian-associated ancestry cluster had fewer N-insertions in productive TCRs than the approximately 650-donor mean. A further reported finding was that TCR beta sequences accurately predicted the HLA-A and HLA-B alleles for most subjects in the first cohort. Because some donors lacked HLA typing at each locus, the association tests relied only on the typed subset. In a later analysis, most CMV-associated TCR beta chains were found to appear HLA-restricted, with HLA associations seemingly driven largely by CMV exposure. The authors suggested that the approach could potentially be generalized to other disease states and immunological phenotypes.

The cohort was made up of about 610 healthy bone marrow donors. At the time of sampling, every cohort member was nominally healthy, though immune exposures that went unrecorded were likely present. The donor was CMV seronegative and belonged to the group of 352 seronegative cohort members. A peripheral blood sample was provided by each donor, and peripheral blood mononuclear cells were used for TCR beta sequencing. Genomic DNA extraction from the blood cell samples was performed with the Qiagen DNeasy Blood Extraction Kit. The germline V gene (reference sequence) supplies CDR1 MNHEY and CDR2 SMNVEV. V and J are trimmed by 5 bases and 5 bases, and the gene matches miss 8 bases of the junction. Including the terminal cysteine and phenylalanine, the CDR3 comprises 14 residues. CDR3 DNA is the only sequence kept; it has 42 bases, read in frame from the first base. This clone has only a few counts. The antigen it binds to is not known. No much larger clonotype is one base removed from it; base qualities were not supplied.

The library relied on the immunoSEQ multiplex PCR assay. The multiplex PCR relied on a mix of 60 forward primers for TCR Vbeta segments and 13 reverse primers for TCR Jbeta segments. The CDR3 region of rearranged TCR beta genes was amplified from genomic DNA by a multiplex PCR assay. The Illumina HiSeq System was used to sequence the amplified TCR beta libraries as 87-base-pair reads. The authors' pipeline ran thus. A later analysis tallied tens of millions of unique TCR beta chains across the approximately 670 repertoires, and roughly 11 million of those chains were shared by two or more donors. A nearest-neighbor algorithm error-corrected the raw reads and collapsed the reads into unique sequences, merging closely related sequences to remove PCR and sequencing errors. CDR3 sequences were aligned to IMGT reference sequences to assign V, D and J gene segments. For a sequence to be retained, a match of at least six nucleotides to both a V gene segment and a J gene segment was required. Rearrangements were called productive when the CDR3 lacked stop codons and stayed in frame with V and J; all others were non-productive. CDR3 was defined according to IMGT convention as the region running from the second conserved V-encoded cysteine to the conserved J-encoded phenylalanine. In an earlier analysis of more than 550 of the donors, sequences lacking an unambiguous match to a single V gene segment were excluded. An earlier analysis of under 750 of the donors called V segments functional above 56.7% productive rearrangements and segregating when the between-donor standard deviation exceeded 5%. A statistical classification framework was developed to diagnose cytomegalovirus status using the catalog of TCR beta chain sequences. In a later analysis, V and J genes were assigned by comparing TCR nucleotide sequences against IMGT/GENE-DB human TR gene sequences. A later analysis assigned CDR3 sequences and most-parsimonious VDJ recombination scenarios with the TCRdist pipeline. In a later analysis, each TCR beta chain was defined by its CDR3 amino acid sequence together with its V-gene family, and reads without a unique V-gene family were excluded. In a later analysis, around 600 highly shared, low-generation-probability nucleotide sequences were removed to address suspected cross-contamination and a sequencing artifact. In a later analysis, a clonal expansion index was calculated for each public chain from normalized within-repertoire ranks of inferred template counts. A later analysis computed generation probabilities with a VDJ recombination model fitted to out-of-frame rearrangements, and checked the results against IGoR. In a later analysis, hypergeometric tests were used to score TCR-TCR, TCR-HLA and TCR-CMV co-occurrence, with a repertoire-size bias correction applied to TCR pairs. A later analysis estimated false discovery rates by permuting HLA or CMV assignments 20 times. In a later analysis, co-occurring TCRs were grouped using DBSCAN, with TCRdist sequence similarity added in when clustering inside HLA-allele-positive subsets. Repertoires with fewer than 30,000 or more than 120,000 public chains, plus five repertoires with anomalous nucleotide sharing, were excluded from co-occurrence clustering. TCRdb re-hosts the immuneACCESS table, in-frame sequences only. Its copies lack some clones; in the studies checked, an unresolved V gene accounts for under half of them, and the cause for the rest is not known. The D gene and trimming were derived from the DNA, and the V and J assignments and clone size from that table. This sample holds 50,000 or so clones; approximately 77% were observed only once. Of the sample, around 10% is held by the ten largest clones.

The sequence is built from TRBV27 and TRBJ2-7; 8 central nucleotides agree with TRBD2. Input material: PBMCs. This receptor was obtained from a woman in her forties or fifties in good health and CMV-seronegative. CDR3 sequence: CASSRGTSYNEQYF. The DNA is TGTGCCAGCAGTCGCGGGACTAGTTACAACGAGCAGTACTTC.